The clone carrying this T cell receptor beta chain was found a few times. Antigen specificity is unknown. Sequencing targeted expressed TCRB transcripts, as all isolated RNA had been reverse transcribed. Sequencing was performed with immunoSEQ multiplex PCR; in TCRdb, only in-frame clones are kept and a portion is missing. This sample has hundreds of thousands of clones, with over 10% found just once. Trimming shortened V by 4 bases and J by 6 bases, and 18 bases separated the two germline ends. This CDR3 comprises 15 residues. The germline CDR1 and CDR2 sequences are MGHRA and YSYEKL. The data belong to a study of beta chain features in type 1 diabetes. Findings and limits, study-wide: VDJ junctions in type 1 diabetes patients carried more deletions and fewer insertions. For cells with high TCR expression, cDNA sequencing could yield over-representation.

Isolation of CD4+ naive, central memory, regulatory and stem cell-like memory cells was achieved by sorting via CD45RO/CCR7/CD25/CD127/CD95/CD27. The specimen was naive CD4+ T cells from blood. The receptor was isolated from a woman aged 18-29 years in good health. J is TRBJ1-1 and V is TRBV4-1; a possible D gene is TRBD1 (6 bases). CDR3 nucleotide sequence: TGCGCCAGCAGCCCACAGTCACACAACAGGGCTGAAGCTTTCTTT. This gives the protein CASSPQSHNRAEAFF.